This entry lists 19 T cell receptor beta chains sequenced from one sample in a study of blood T cells in healthy people across ages. A sample-barcoded 5' primer and a J-beta primer mix were used in a second PCR of about 6 to 12 cycles. TCRdb re-called the 5' RACE reads through MiXCR, storing one row per CDR3 protein. This sample has 1.5 million to 2 million distinct CDR3 sequences, with just under 50% found just once. The sequencing sample was made of blood. The receptors were sampled from a woman aged 40 to 50 in good health.

This chain links TRBV10-3 with TRBJ2-3; TRBD2 agrees at 12 bases. The CDR3 length is 16 residues. V was pared by 5 bases and J by 3 bases, with 6 bases of the junction left unmatched. Germline-derived CDR1 and CDR2 are ENHRY and SYGVKD. CDR3 region: CAISTRLAGETDTQYF. The CDR3 DNA follows: TGTGCCATCAGTACAAGACTAGCGGGGGAAACAGATACGCAGTATTTT.

The chain combines TRBV7-2 with TRBJ2-3, with D possibly matching TRBD1 (6 bases). Germline assignment: CDR1 SGHTA and CDR2 FQGNSA. V lost 0 bases, J lost 4 bases, and 14 bases lay in between. This CDR3 region has 16 residues. CDR3 nucleotide sequence: TGTGCCAGCAGCTTAGCGGGGGCCTTCCCTCCAGATACGCAGTATTTT. It specifies CASSLAGAFPPDTQYF.

This clonotype has just a few counts. The CDR3 region is CASGEQFTSTDTQYF. CDR3 coding DNA: TGTGCCAGCGGGGAACAGTTTACTAGCACAGATACGCAGTATTTT. The rearrangement joins TRBV2 to TRBJ2-3, with D hard to call. Germline CDR1 and CDR2: SNHLY and FYNNEI. Trimming shortened V by 8 bases and J by 0 bases, and 15 bases separated the two germline ends. CDR3 length: 15 residues.

This clonotype has only a few counts. A junction end diverges from the germline sequence, so it may reflect a read error. CDR3 bases: TGTGCCAGCACTTACAGGGAGAGCAATCAGCCCCAGCATTTT. Translated, it gives CASTYRESNQPQHF. The chain couples TRBV6-6 to TRBJ1-5; a weak D match, TRBD1 (6 bases). Germline V gives CDR1 MNHNY, CDR2 SVGAGI (reference sequence). The CDR3 covers 14 residues.

The chain carries TRBV5-1 and TRBJ2-5, with TRBD1 matching over 10 bases. Losses at the gene ends were 8 bases for V and 8 bases for J; bases not matched to a gene: 12. The CDR3 has 14 amino acids. Germline V gene data show CDR1 as SGHRS and CDR2 as YFSETQ. CDR3 in DNA: TGCGCCAGTCTTCCCGGGACAGGGGACAGAACCCAGTACTTC. Translating it yields CASLPGTGDRTQYF.

The chain links TRBV13 to TRBJ2-1; a possible D gene is TRBD1 (8 bases). The V gene's germline CDR1 is PRHDT and CDR2 FYEKMQ (reference sequence). Trimming took off 4 bases at V and 7 bases at J, with 17 bases between the two ends. The CDR3 has 15 residues. The CDR3 bases are TGTGCCAGCAGCTACAGGGGGGGAGGGTGGAATGAGCAGTTCTTC. Translated: CASSYRGGGWNEQFF. The full variable domain, in which reference TRBV13 and TRBJ2-1 provide the parts outside the CDR3, is AAGVIQSPRHLIKEKRETATLKCYPIPRHDTVYWYQQGPGQDPQFLISFYEKMQSDKGSIPDRFSAQQFSDYHSELNMSSLELGDSALYFCASSYRGGGWNEQFFGPGTRLTVL.

This chain connects TRBV7-2 to TRBJ2-1; TRBD2 matches 8 bases. The CDR3 is 14 amino acids. J was trimmed by 8 bases and V by 2 bases; bases with no gene match: 5. Germline-derived CDR1 and CDR2 are SGHTA and FQGNSA. DNA for the CDR3: TGTGCCAGCAGCTTATACAGCGGGGGCCATGAGCAGTTCTTC. Residues: CASSLYSGGHEQFF. The variable domain in full, with the rest retrieved from reference TRBV7-2 and TRBJ2-1, is GAGVSQSPSNKVTEKGKDVELRCDPISGHTALYWYRQSLGQGLEFLIYFQGNSAPDKSGLPSDRFSAERTGGSVSTLTIQRTQQEDSAVYLCASSLYSGGHEQFFGPGTRLTVL.

This chain links TRBV4-1 with TRBJ2-7, with D perhaps TRBD2 (7 bases). With the DNA end fitting TRBJ2-5 better, the J assignment may be wrong. This CDR3 is 16 amino acids long. Germline V CDR1 and CDR2: MGHRA, YSYEKL. CDR3 protein: CASSIGGAGYTETQYF. CDR3 DNA sequence: TGCGCCAGCAGCATAGGGGGGGCGGGGTATACAGAGACCCAGTACTTC.

The chain recombines TRBV24-1 with TRBJ1-2; D unclear. Per the germline V gene, CDR1 is KGHDR and CDR2 is SFDVKD. With 3 bases removed from V and 5 bases from J, the gap between germline ends came to 15 bases. CDR3 length: 15 residues. The CDR3 region has the DNA TGTGCCACCAGTGATCCCCGAGCAGCAGGATATGGCTACACCTTC. Protein sequence: CATSDPRAAGYGYTF.

This clonotype was picked up a small number of times. The V gene is TRBV24-1, the J gene TRBJ2-3; unclear D gene. The germline gives CDR1 KGHDR, CDR2 SFDVKD. The V end lost 5 bases, the J end lost 1 base, and 9 bases lay between the germline ends. The CDR3 is made up of 14 amino acids. The CDR3 protein is CATSGGGGTDTQYF. The CDR3 coding sequence is TGTGCCACCAGTGGAGGCGGCGGCACAGATACGCAGTATTTT.

This rearrangement joins TRBV5-1 to TRBJ2-1; TRBD2 aligns across 12 bases. J gave up 9 bases and V 3 bases, and 13 bases lay outside the gene matches. CDR3 size: 17 residues. Germline loops: CDR1 SGHRS, CDR2 YFSETQ. Written as DNA, the CDR3 is TGCGCCAGCAGCTGGACTAGCGGGAATGATGGTTTCCGTGAGCAGTTCTTC. Translation: CASSWTSGNDGFREQFF.

CDR3 in amino acids: CSAGLTSTDTQYF. The CDR3 DNA reads as TGCAGTGCTGGACTAACTAGCACAGATACGCAGTATTTT. The rearrangement joins TRBV20-1 to TRBJ2-3; D might be TRBD2 (6 bases). The germline V gene encodes CDR1 DFQATT and CDR2 SNEGSKA (reference sequence). This CDR3 contains 13 residues. Trimming removed 5 bases at V and 0 bases at J, with 9 bases between.

The genes are TRBV2 and TRBJ1-2; 7 nucleotides line up with TRBD1. CDR3 length equals 15 residues. Germline V lookup: CDR1 SNHLY, CDR2 FYNNEI. With V trimmed by 4 bases and J by 5 bases, 10 bases remained unmatched. This chain's CDR3 is CASSASATGTYGYTF. The DNA for the CDR3 is TGTGCCAGCAGTGCCTCGGCGACAGGGACATATGGCTACACCTTC.

The chain joins TRBV6-5 to TRBJ2-3, with D perhaps TRBD2 (6 bases). From germline, CDR1 is MNHEY and CDR2 SVGAGI. This CDR3 contains 14 residues. Trimming pared 8 bases from V and 0 bases from J, leaving 12 bases between. CDR3 protein: CASLSGTSTDTQYF. CDR3 nucleotide sequence: TGTGCCAGCCTGTCAGGGACTAGCACAGATACGCAGTATTTT.

In its sample, this clonotype was seen a few times. V and J are TRBV7-2 and TRBJ2-5, with TRBD2 matching over 12 bases. Trimming removed 5 bases from V and 5 bases from J; junction bases left unmatched: 9. Germline V gene sequence: CDR1 SGHTA, CDR2 FQGNSA. This CDR3 is built from 16 residues. The CDR3: CASSPQLAGGRETQYF. As DNA, the CDR3 is TGTGCCAGCAGCCCCCAACTAGCGGGGGGCCGTGAGACCCAGTACTTC. The variable domain in full, completed from reference TRBV7-2 and TRBJ2-5, reads GAGVSQSPSNKVTEKGKDVELRCDPISGHTALYWYRQSLGQGLEFLIYFQGNSAPDKSGLPSDRFSAERTGGSVSTLTIQRTQQEDSAVYLCASSPQLAGGRETQYFGPGTRLLVL.

This clonotype has only a few counts. The rearrangement links TRBV29-1 to TRBJ2-5; 9 bases are a match to TRBD1. The CDR3 extends over 15 amino acids. After removal of 0 bases from V and 4 bases from J, the junction contained 6 bases not matched to a gene. Germline V gene sequence: CDR1 SQVTM, CDR2 ANQGSEA. DNA of the CDR3: TGCAGCGTTGAAGACTCCGGGACAGGGAGAGAGACCCAGTACTTC. This gives the protein CSVEDSGTGRETQYF.

V usage is TRBV11-2 and J usage is TRBJ2-7; D is ambiguous. CDR3 length: 11 amino acids. Between the trimmed V and J ends, which lost 5 bases and 7 bases, there was a span of 9 bases. CDR1 is SGHAT and CDR2 is FQNNGV in the germline V gene. In nucleotides, the CDR3 is TGTGCCAGCAGCGACTCCGGGGAGCAGTACTTC. Protein: CASSDSGEQYF.

There are a few counts of this clonotype. This chain joins TRBV12-3 or TRBV12-4 and TRBJ2-1; 13 nucleotides match TRBD2. There are 16 residues in the CDR3. V was pared by 7 bases and J by 3 bases, with 6 bases of the junction left unmatched. The CDR3 sequence: CASTGTSGGVYNEQFF. CDR3 DNA: TGTGCCAGCACCGGAACTAGCGGGGGGGTCTACAATGAGCAGTTCTTC.

V gene TRBV5-5 combines with J gene TRBJ2-1; maybe TRBD2 (5 bases). Germline CDR1 reads SGHKS; CDR2 reads YYEKEE (reference sequence). V was pared by 0 bases and J by 8 bases, with 12 bases between. This CDR3 has 14 residues. CDR3 residues: CASSLGSVGDEQFF. The CDR3 bases are TGTGCCAGCAGCTTGGGAAGTGTGGGAGATGAGCAGTTCTTC. The full variable domain, in which reference TRBV5-5 and TRBJ2-1 provide the parts outside the CDR3, is DAGVTQSPTHLIKTRGQQVTLRCSPISGHKSVSWYQQVLGQGPQFIFQYYEKEERGRGNFPDRFSARQFPNYSSELNVNALLLGDSALYLCASSLGSVGDEQFFGPGTRLTVL.